The sequence of this T cell receptor beta chain was determined in a study of metastatic and nonmetastatic thyroid tumors. MiXCR re-clonotyped the PCR reads for TCRdb. This sample carries 20,000 to 25,000 clones, under 30% of them seen once, and the ten largest clones take 12%. Findings and caveats of the study: Malignant thyroid tumors reportedly exceeded benign nodules significantly in TCR beta diversity, with the difference appearing in blood and tumor.

This clone has a count of ten or more. The target antigen is unknown. Patients underwent thyroid surgery, and none had received any treatment before it. The receptor comes from a male donor with papillary thyroid cancer or a benign thyroid nodule (not recorded which). Some clones in this sample may be carry-over from other donors' samples. What was sequenced was tumor tissue.

CDR3 coding DNA: TGTGCCAGCAGCTTAGATCGGGGGGTGGGGTACGAGCAGTACTTC. The encoded protein is CASSLDRGVGYEQYF. V gene TRBV11-2 combines with J gene TRBJ2-7; 7 bases are a match to TRBD2. The CDR3 runs to 15 residues. V lost 0 bases to trimming and J lost 4 bases; unmatched junction nucleotides: 6. CDR1 and CDR2 (germline): SGHAT, FQNNGV.